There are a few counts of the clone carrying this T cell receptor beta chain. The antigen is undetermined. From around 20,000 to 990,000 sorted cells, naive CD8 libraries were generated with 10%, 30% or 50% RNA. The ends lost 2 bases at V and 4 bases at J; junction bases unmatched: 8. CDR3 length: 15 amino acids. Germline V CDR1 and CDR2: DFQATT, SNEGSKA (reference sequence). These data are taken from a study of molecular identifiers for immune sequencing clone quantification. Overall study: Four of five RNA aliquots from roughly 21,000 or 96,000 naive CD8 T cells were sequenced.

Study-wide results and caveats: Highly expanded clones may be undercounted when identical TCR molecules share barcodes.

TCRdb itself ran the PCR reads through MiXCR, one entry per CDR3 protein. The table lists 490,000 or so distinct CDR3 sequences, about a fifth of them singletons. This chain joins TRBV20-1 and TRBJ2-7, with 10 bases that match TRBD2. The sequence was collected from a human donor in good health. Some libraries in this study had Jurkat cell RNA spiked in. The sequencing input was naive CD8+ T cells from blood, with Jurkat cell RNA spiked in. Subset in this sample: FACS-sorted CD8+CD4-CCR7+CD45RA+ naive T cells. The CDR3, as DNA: TGCAGTGCTAGACCTCTAGCGGGAGCGATATACGAGCAGTACTTC. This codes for CSARPLAGAIYEQYF.